Listed below are T cell receptor beta chains from one sample, sequenced in a study of blood T cell repertoires in COVID-19. Data came from immunoSEQ multiplex PCR; TCRdb stores just in-frame clones and leaves some out. The sample lists over 450,000 clones; 85% to 90% were seen once. The source material was peripheral blood. These receptors came from a woman in her fifties or sixties with COVID-19, enrolled during active disease. CDR3s include the opening cysteine and the closing phenylalanine or tryptophan. The D gene is left open where the match is weak.

v_call: TRBV4-1
d_call: -
j_call: TRBJ1-1
cdr3_aa: CASSQVGAGRGAFF

v_call: TRBV4-1
d_call: -
j_call: TRBJ1-2
cdr3_aa: CASSLDRQGRRGYTF

v_call: TRBV5-1
d_call: -
j_call: TRBJ1-1
cdr3_aa: CASSLSRGTEAFF

v_call: TRBV4-2
d_call: -
j_call: TRBJ1-5
cdr3_aa: CASSLGPDQPQHF

v_call: TRBV29-1
d_call: -
j_call: TRBJ2-5
cdr3_aa: CSVEDGLGEQYF

v_call: TRBV3-1/TRBV3-2
d_call: TRBD1
j_call: TRBJ1-1
cdr3_aa: CASSQRGHLEAFF

v_call: TRBV19
d_call: TRBD2
j_call: TRBJ2-5
cdr3_aa: CASSWGLVETQYF

v_call: TRBV2
d_call: -
j_call: TRBJ2-2
cdr3_aa: CASQLGTENTGELFF

v_call: TRBV6-2/TRBV6-3
d_call: -
j_call: TRBJ1-4
cdr3_aa: CASSPANEKLFF

v_call: TRBV27
d_call: TRBD2
j_call: TRBJ2-3
cdr3_aa: CATALGRGITDTQYF

v_call: TRBV30
d_call: TRBD1
j_call: TRBJ1-4
cdr3_aa: CAWSVQGATNEKLFF

v_call: TRBV6-5
d_call: -
j_call: TRBJ2-3
cdr3_aa: CASIQVGVTDTQYF

v_call: TRBV13
d_call: -
j_call: TRBJ1-1
cdr3_aa: CASSLEVAGNTEAFF

v_call: TRBV15
d_call: TRBD2
j_call: TRBJ2-1
cdr3_aa: CATSRALASSEQFF

v_call: TRBV7-9
d_call: TRBD1
j_call: TRBJ1-2
cdr3_aa: CASSLRDRGNYGYTF

v_call: TRBV6-2/TRBV6-3
d_call: -
j_call: TRBJ2-7
cdr3_aa: CASSSSAYEQYF

v_call: TRBV2
d_call: -
j_call: TRBJ1-5
cdr3_aa: CASTETGYSNQPQHF

v_call: TRBV11-2
d_call: -
j_call: TRBJ2-7
cdr3_aa: CASRGGGEQYF

v_call: TRBV30
d_call: TRBD1
j_call: TRBJ2-1
cdr3_aa: CAWSTGQGVMWRRNEQFF

v_call: TRBV7-2
d_call: -
j_call: TRBJ2-7
cdr3_aa: CASRPGSGYEQYF

v_call: TRBV27
d_call: TRBD1
j_call: TRBJ2-5
cdr3_aa: CASSRQGQETQYF

v_call: TRBV7-8
d_call: TRBD2
j_call: TRBJ2-1
cdr3_aa: CASSLASGGTHYNEQFF

v_call: TRBV23-1
d_call: TRBD1
j_call: TRBJ1-5
cdr3_aa: CASSPSRDRGTMGPQPQHF

v_call: TRBV10-3
d_call: TRBD1
j_call: TRBJ1-1
cdr3_aa: CAISDAGGNTEAFF

v_call: TRBV12-2
d_call: -
j_call: TRBJ2-1
cdr3_aa: CASRLVWRGSYNEQFF

v_call: TRBV5-1
d_call: TRBD1
j_call: TRBJ2-7
cdr3_aa: CASSWGQQNYEQYF

v_call: TRBV7-9
d_call: TRBD1
j_call: TRBJ2-2
cdr3_aa: CASSAPGTGNTGELFF

v_call: TRBV28
d_call: -
j_call: TRBJ1-5
cdr3_aa: CASSLDRNNQPQHF

v_call: TRBV30
d_call: TRBD1
j_call: TRBJ2-7
cdr3_aa: CAWSLGQGAARDEQYF

v_call: TRBV18
d_call: -
j_call: TRBJ2-3
cdr3_aa: CASSTRAAGRDTQYF

v_call: TRBV19
d_call: -
j_call: TRBJ1-5
cdr3_aa: CASSALDQPQHF